The clone carrying this T cell receptor (beta chain) was observed a few times. Compared with germline, one end of the junction differs, possibly owing to a read error. Germline V lookup: CDR1 SGHTA, CDR2 FQGNSA. This CDR3 contains 18 residues. These data come from a study of blood T cells in healthy people across ages. A sample-barcoded 5' primer and a J-beta primer mix were used in a second PCR of roughly 7 to 11 cycles. Via MiXCR, TCRdb re-called the 5' RACE reads, giving one row per CDR3 protein. The sample comprises 550,000 to 750,000 distinct CDR3 sequences, 20% to 25% of which are singletons, and roughly 3.4% rests with the top ten.

The V and J genes are TRBV7-2 and TRBJ2-1; TRBD2 aligns across 14 bases. Material for sequencing was blood. The receptor's source is a man aged 65 to 85 in good health. The CDR3 nucleotides are TGTGCCAGCAGCTTGGGACTAGCGGGAGCATACTCCTACAATAAGCAGTTCTTC. Protein sequence: CASSLGLAGAYSYNKQFF. Combining the CDR3 with reference TRBV7-2 and TRBJ2-1 gives the whole variable domain GAGVSQSPSNKVTEKGKDVELRCDPISGHTALYWYRQSLGQGLEFLIYFQGNSAPDKSGLPSDRFSAERTGGSVSTLTIQRTQQEDSAVYLCASSLGLAGAYSYNKQFFGPGTRLTVL.